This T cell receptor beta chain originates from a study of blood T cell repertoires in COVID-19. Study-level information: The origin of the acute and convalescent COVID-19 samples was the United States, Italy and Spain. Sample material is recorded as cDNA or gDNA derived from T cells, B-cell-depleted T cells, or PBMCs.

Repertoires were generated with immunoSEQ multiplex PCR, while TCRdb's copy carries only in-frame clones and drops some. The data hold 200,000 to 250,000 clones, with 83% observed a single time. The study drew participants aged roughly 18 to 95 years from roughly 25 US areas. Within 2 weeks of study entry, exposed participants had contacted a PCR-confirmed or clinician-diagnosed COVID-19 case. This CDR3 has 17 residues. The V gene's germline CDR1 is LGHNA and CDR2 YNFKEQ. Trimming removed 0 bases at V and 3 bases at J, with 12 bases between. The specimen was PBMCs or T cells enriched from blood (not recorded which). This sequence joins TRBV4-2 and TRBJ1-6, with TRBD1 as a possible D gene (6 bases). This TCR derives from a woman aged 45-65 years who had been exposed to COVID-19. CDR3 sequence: CASSQDRTANYNSPLHF. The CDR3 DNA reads TGTGCCAGCAGCCAAGATCGGACAGCTAACTATAATTCACCCCTCCACTTT.